The rows below give T cell receptor beta chains drawn from one sample of a study of somatic mutations in cytotoxic T cells in rheumatoid arthritis. The data were produced by immunoSEQ multiplex PCR, yet TCRdb's version contains in-frame clones alone and is incomplete. The table includes about 16,000 clones, just under 80% detected once. The specimen sequenced was CD8+ T cells sorted from blood. The receptors derive from an adult with rheumatoid arthritis. The CDR3 runs from the conserved cysteine through the conserved F or W. The order of the fields is D gene, V gene, J gene, CDR3 protein, CDR3 DNA. A D gene is named only where the DNA matches it firmly.

D gene: .
V gene: TRBV19
J gene: TRBJ2-2
CDR3 protein: CASKEAGNSGELFF
CDR3 DNA: TGTGCCAGTAAGGAGGCAGGGAATTCCGGGGAGCTGTTTTTT

D gene: TRBD1
V gene: TRBV27
J gene: TRBJ2-7
CDR3 protein: CASSFQGQGAGEQYF
CDR3 DNA: TGTGCCAGCAGTTTCCAGGGACAGGGGGCTGGAGAGCAGTACTTC

D gene: .
V gene: TRBV7-8
J gene: TRBJ2-2
CDR3 protein: CASSSLANPGELFF
CDR3 DNA: TGTGCCAGCAGCTCGCTAGCGAACCCCGGGGAGCTGTTTTTT

D gene: .
V gene: TRBV2
J gene: TRBJ2-7
CDR3 protein: CASSDGGGLSYEQYF
CDR3 DNA: TGTGCCAGCAGTGACGGGGGAGGACTCTCCTACGAGCAGTACTTC

D gene: TRBD2
V gene: TRBV13
J gene: TRBJ2-7
CDR3 protein: CASSLSGRPHEQYF
CDR3 DNA: TGTGCCAGCAGCTTAAGCGGGAGGCCCCACGAGCAGTACTTC

D gene: .
V gene: TRBV4-3
J gene: TRBJ1-2
CDR3 protein: CASSQDQGPPYGYTF
CDR3 DNA: TGCGCCAGCAGCCAAGATCAGGGACCACCCTATGGCTACACCTTC

D gene: .
V gene: TRBV11-2
J gene: TRBJ2-5
CDR3 protein: CASSTGRWGETQYF
CDR3 DNA: TGTGCCAGCAGCACGGGACGTTGGGGGGAGACCCAGTACTTC

D gene: TRBD1
V gene: TRBV19
J gene: TRBJ2-3
CDR3 protein: CASSAPDRGDTDTQYF
CDR3 DNA: TGTGCCAGTAGTGCGCCGGACAGGGGGGACACAGATACGCAGTATTTT

D gene: .
V gene: TRBV15
J gene: TRBJ2-1
CDR3 protein: CATSRVGEQFF
CDR3 DNA: TGTGCCACCAGCAGAGTTGGTGAGCAGTTCTTC

D gene: .
V gene: TRBV28
J gene: TRBJ2-3
CDR3 protein: CASIWGGEIDTQYF
CDR3 DNA: TGTGCCAGCATCTGGGGGGGCGAAATAGATACGCAGTATTTT